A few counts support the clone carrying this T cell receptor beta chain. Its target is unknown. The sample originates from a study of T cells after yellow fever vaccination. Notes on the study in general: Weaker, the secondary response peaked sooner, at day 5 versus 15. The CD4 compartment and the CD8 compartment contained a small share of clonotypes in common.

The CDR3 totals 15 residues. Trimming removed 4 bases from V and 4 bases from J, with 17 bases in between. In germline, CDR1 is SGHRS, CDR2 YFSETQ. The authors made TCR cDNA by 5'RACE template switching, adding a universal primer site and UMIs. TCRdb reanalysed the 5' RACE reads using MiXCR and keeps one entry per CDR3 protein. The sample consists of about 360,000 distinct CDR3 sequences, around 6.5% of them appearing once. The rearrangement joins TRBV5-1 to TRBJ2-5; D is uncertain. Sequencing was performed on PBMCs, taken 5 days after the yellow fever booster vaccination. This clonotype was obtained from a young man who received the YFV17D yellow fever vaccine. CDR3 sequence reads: CASSPLPQPGETQYF. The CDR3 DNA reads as TGCGCCAGCAGCCCACTGCCTCAACCCGGAGAGACCCAGTACTTC.